Following are 21 T cell receptor beta chains from one sample sequenced in a study of blood T cell repertoires in COVID-19. TCRdb keeps only in-frame clones here, not all; method: immunoSEQ multiplex PCR. The profile shows about 240,000 clones, roughly 91% of them singletons. Sample: peripheral blood. The receptors originated from a woman between 40 and 50 years old who had recovered from COVID-19.

The rearrangement uses TRBV6-5 and TRBJ2-5; D might be TRBD2 (6 bases). This CDR3 contains 15 residues. Germline V gives CDR1 MNHEY, CDR2 SVGAGI. V lost 8 bases and J 1 base, leaving 17 bases between the germline ends. Written as DNA, the CDR3 is TGTGCCAGCGGCGGGTTTGGCGGGACCCAAGAGACCCAGTACTTC. This sequence encodes CASGGFGGTQETQYF.

The chain combines TRBV2 with TRBJ1-2, with D perhaps matching TRBD1 (6 bases). From germline, CDR1 is SNHLY and CDR2 FYNNEI. The germline V and J ends were trimmed by 1 base and 8 bases, with 11 bases remaining between them. The CDR3 has 13 amino acids. The CDR3 DNA sequence: TGTGCCAGCAGTGAAGACAGGGCATGGGGCTACACCTTC. Residues: CASSEDRAWGYTF. The full variable domain, completed using reference TRBV2 and TRBJ1-2, is EPEVTQTPSHQVTQMGQEVILRCVPISNHLYFYWYRQILGQKVEFLVSFYNNEISEKSEIFDDQFSVERPDGSNFTLKIRSTKLEDSAMYFCASSEDRAWGYTFGSGTRLTVV.

This sequence joins TRBV27 and TRBJ2-5, with 8 bases identical to TRBD2. The V and J ends lost 5 bases and 5 bases, in that order; junction bases with no gene match: 10. The germline V gene encodes CDR1 MNHEY and CDR2 SMNVEV (reference sequence). This CDR3 comprises 15 residues. CDR3 loop: CASSTRGGRGETQYF. Written as DNA, the CDR3 is TGTGCCAGCAGTACCCGGGGGGGTAGGGGGGAGACCCAGTACTTC.

The genes are TRBV6-6 and TRBJ1-2, with 10 bases matching TRBD1. The germline gives CDR1 MNHNY, CDR2 SVGAGI (reference sequence). This CDR3 spans 16 amino acids. Trimming cost V 4 bases and J 3 bases; bases outside gene matches: 8. The CDR3 bases are TGTGCCAGCAGTTCACCAACCGACAGGGGGCACTATGGCTACACCTTC. This codes for CASSSPTDRGHYGYTF.

This rearrangement joins TRBV27 to TRBJ2-3; D is perhaps TRBD1 (6 bases). V lost 6 bases and J 5 bases, leaving 21 bases between the germline ends. CDR1 and CDR2 from the germline V gene are MNHEY and SMNVEV (reference sequence). The CDR3 is made up of 16 amino acids. The CDR3 spells CASSRKQGAAGDTQYF. The CDR3 nucleotides are TGTGCCAGCAGCCGAAAACAGGGAGCCGCGGGAGATACGCAGTATTTT.

This rearrangement joins TRBV27 to TRBJ1-1, with a possible D match to TRBD1 (5 bases). V lost 5 bases and J lost 4, with 14 bases in between. The CDR3 is made up of 14 amino acids. CDR1 and CDR2 from the germline V gene are MNHEY and SMNVEV (reference sequence). The CDR3: CASSPLTGGTEAFF. The CDR3 nucleotides are TGTGCCAGCAGTCCTCTGACCGGGGGCACTGAAGCTTTCTTT.

This chain connects TRBV6-5 to TRBJ1-2, with a possible D match to TRBD1 (5 bases). Looked up from germline, CDR1 is MNHEY and CDR2 is SVGAGI. Trimming removed 7 bases at V and 9 bases at J, with 18 bases between. CDR3 length: 13 amino acids. CDR3 in amino acids: CASTTNGLDSYTF. The CDR3 nucleotides read TGTGCCAGCACCACGAATGGGCTGGACAGCTACACCTTC.

The J gene is TRBJ2-2, the V gene TRBV6-6, with 9 bases matching TRBD2. CDR3 length: 16 residues. Germline V gene lookup returns CDR1 MNHNY and CDR2 SVGAGI (reference sequence). J gave up 4 bases and V 2 bases, and 5 bases lay outside the gene matches. CDR3 nucleotides: TGTGCCAGCAGTTACGGCGCGGGAGGGGGCACCGGGGAGCTGTTTTTT. It is translated as CASSYGAGGGTGELFF.

This clone is a singleton in its sample. This chain links TRBV19 with TRBJ1-5; TRBD1 matches at 8 bases. This CDR3 region has 15 residues. Germline CDR1 is LNHDA and CDR2 is SQIVND (reference sequence). V lost 3 bases, J lost 5 bases, and 6 bases stayed unmatched. CDR3 residues: CASSIGQGADQPQHF. In DNA form, the CDR3 reads TGTGCCAGTAGTATCGGGCAGGGGGCGGATCAGCCCCAGCATTTT.

V is TRBV7-2 and J is TRBJ2-7; 8 positions match TRBD1. The CDR3 length is 14 residues. J gave up 2 bases and V 8 bases, and 8 bases lay outside the gene matches. Germline V lookup: CDR1 SGHTA, CDR2 FQGNSA. CDR3 region: CASHRGQAAYEQYF. In DNA, the CDR3 is TGTGCCAGCCATCGGGGACAGGCGGCCTACGAGCAGTACTTC.

The rearrangement links TRBV6-5 to TRBJ2-5; D ambiguous. The CDR3 is made up of 15 amino acids. Deletions cut 0 bases from V and 3 bases from J, with 11 bases between. Germline CDR1 MNHEY, CDR2 SVGAGI. The CDR3 DNA is TGTGCCAGCAGTTACTCCCCCGGCGCGGAAGAGACCCAGTACTTC. Protein: CASSYSPGAEETQYF.

The chain combines TRBV30 with TRBJ2-6; D perhaps matches TRBD2 (5 bases). Germline V gene sequence: CDR1 GTSNPN, CDR2 SVGIG (reference sequence). The CDR3 length is 15 residues. The V gene lost 0 bases and the J gene lost 3 bases, with 9 bases spanning the gap. This CDR3 reads CAWSVGGFGANVLTF. The CDR3 DNA follows: TGTGCCTGGAGTGTAGGCGGGTTTGGGGCCAACGTCCTGACTTTC.

This clone was recorded once. The CDR3 DNA follows: TGTGCCAGCAGCCCAGGGGCCACTAGGGGCAATGAGCAGTTCTTC. Encoded protein: CASSPGATRGNEQFF. The chain is built from TRBV3-1 (or the pseudogene TRBV3-2) and TRBJ2-1, with D possibly being TRBD1 (6 bases). Trimming took off 4 bases at V and 6 bases at J, with 16 bases between the two ends. The CDR3 sequence is 15 residues long. The germline gives CDR1 LGHDT, CDR2 YNNKEL (reference sequence).

V and J are TRBV30 and TRBJ1-2, with D hard to call. Germline V gene lookup returns CDR1 GTSNPN and CDR2 SVGIG (reference sequence). The CDR3 consists of 10 residues. Trimming cost V 2 bases and J 8 bases, with 6 bases left between them. The CDR3: CAWSSGGYTF. CDR3 nucleotides: TGTGCCTGGAGTTCGGGGGGCTACACCTTC. Filled out from reference TRBV30 and TRBJ1-2, the complete variable domain reads SQTIHQWPATLVQPVGSPLSLECTVEGTSNPNLYWYRQAAGRGLQLLFYSVGIGQISSEVPQNLSASRPQDRQFILSSKKLLLSDSGFYLCAWSSGGYTFGSGTRLTVV.

The rearrangement uses TRBV30 and TRBJ1-5; TRBD1 aligns across 9 bases. This CDR3 comprises 14 residues. Trimming cost V 1 base and J 7 bases; bases outside gene matches: 5. Germline V gives CDR1 GTSNPN, CDR2 SVGIG (reference sequence). DNA for the CDR3: TGTGCCTGGAGTGCCGGACAGGGGTGGCAGCCCCAGCATTTT. It yields the protein CAWSAGQGWQPQHF.

This rearrangement joins TRBV7-6 to TRBJ1-3; 7 bases agree with TRBD1. CDR3 length: 19 amino acids. Looked up from germline, CDR1 is SGHVS and CDR2 is FNYEAQ. J gave up 0 bases and V 2 bases, and 13 bases lay outside the gene matches. The CDR3: CASSLLGLNRGNSGNTIYF. In DNA, the CDR3 is TGTGCCAGCAGCTTATTGGGACTTAACAGGGGTAACTCTGGAAACACCATATATTTT. The full variable domain, its missing parts supplied by reference TRBV7-6 and TRBJ1-3, is GAGVSQSPRYKVTKRGQDVALRCDPISGHVSLYWYRQALGQGPEFLTYFNYEAQQDKSGLPNDRFSAERPEGSISTLTIQRTEQRDSAMYRCASSLLGLNRGNSGNTIYFGEGSWLTVV.

J is TRBJ1-5 and V is TRBV19; D uncertain. This CDR3 has 13 amino acids. Trimming took off 6 bases at V and 3 bases at J, with 9 bases between the two ends. Germline CDR1 LNHDA, CDR2 SQIVND (reference sequence). This chain's CDR3 is CASSATNNQPQHF. In DNA form, the CDR3 reads TGTGCCAGTAGCGCCACTAACAATCAGCCCCAGCATTTT.

In its sample, this clone was seen a few times. This chain joins TRBV20-1 and TRBJ1-6; TRBD1 might be the D (5 bases). The V end was cut by 3 bases, the J end by 9 bases, with 18 bases between. Germline CDR1 and CDR2: DFQATT and SNEGSKA (reference sequence). The CDR3 has 15 residues. The CDR3 sequence is CSASPPGQGSSPLHF. The CDR3 DNA follows: TGCAGTGCTAGTCCCCCCGGGCAGGGCAGTTCACCCCTCCACTTT.

In DNA, the CDR3 is TGTGCCAGCAGCCCGACGGGGACTAGGGTTACGTATTTT. Its translation is CASSPTGTRVTYF. The genes are TRBV3-1 (or the pseudogene TRBV3-2) and TRBJ2-3; 8 positions match TRBD2. The CDR3 runs to 13 residues. V dropped 4 bases and J dropped 14; count of bases not matched to a gene: 11. Germline CDR1 reads LGHDT; CDR2 reads YNNKEL (reference sequence).

This clone turned up a few times. J is TRBJ1-5 and V is TRBV28; 8 bases agree with TRBD1. The CDR3 sequence is 16 residues long. The germline gives CDR1 MDHEN, CDR2 SYDVKM. The V and J ends lost 6 bases and 3 bases, in that order; junction bases with no gene match: 10. CDR3 sequence reads: CASSPYRTGTNQPQHF. CDR3 DNA: TGTGCCAGCAGCCCATATAGGACAGGGACCAATCAGCCCCAGCATTTT. Full variable domain (remainder filled in from reference TRBV28 and TRBJ1-5): DVKVTQSSRYLVKRTGEKVFLECVQDMDHENMFWYRQDPGLGLRLIYFSYDVKMKEKGDIPEGYSVSREKKERFSLILESASTNQTSMYLCASSPYRTGTNQPQHFGDGTRLSIL.

The chain uses TRBV7-3 and TRBJ2-1; 8 nucleotides agree with TRBD2. V shed 2 bases, J shed 8 bases, and the junction held 8 bases outside the gene matches. This CDR3 is 15 amino acids long. CDR1 is SGHTA and CDR2 is FQGTGA in the germline V gene. Here the CDR3 DNA reads TGTGCCAGCAGCTTACTGGGACTAGGTGGGGATGAGCAGTTCTTC. Translation: CASSLLGLGGDEQFF.